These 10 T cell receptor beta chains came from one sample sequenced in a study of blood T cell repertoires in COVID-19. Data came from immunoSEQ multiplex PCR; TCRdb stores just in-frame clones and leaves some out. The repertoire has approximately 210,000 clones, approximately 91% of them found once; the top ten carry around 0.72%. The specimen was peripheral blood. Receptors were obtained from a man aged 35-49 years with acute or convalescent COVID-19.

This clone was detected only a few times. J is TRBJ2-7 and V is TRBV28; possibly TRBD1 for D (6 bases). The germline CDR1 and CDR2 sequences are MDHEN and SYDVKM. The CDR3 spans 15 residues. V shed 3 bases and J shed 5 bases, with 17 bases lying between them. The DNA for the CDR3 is TGTGCCAGCAGTTTTTTTTCGGGCAGGGACAACGAGCAGTACTTC. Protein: CASSFFSGRDNEQYF.

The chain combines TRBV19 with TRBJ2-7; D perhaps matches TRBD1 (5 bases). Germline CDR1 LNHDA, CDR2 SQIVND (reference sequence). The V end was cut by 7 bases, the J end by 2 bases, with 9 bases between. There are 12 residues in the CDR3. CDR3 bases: TGTGCCAGTAAGGCGGACACCTACGAGCAGTACTTC. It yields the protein CASKADTYEQYF.

CDR3 sequence reads: CASSWAVPSTGELFF. Here the CDR3 DNA reads TGTGCCAGCAGCTGGGCAGTACCCAGCACCGGGGAGCTGTTTTTT. The chain is built from TRBV5-5 and TRBJ2-2; no definite D call. Germline V gives CDR1 SGHKS, CDR2 YYEKEE (reference sequence). V was cut by 3 bases and J by 4 bases, with 13 bases left in between. This CDR3 comprises 15 residues.

The CDR3 loop is CASSKLRDSQFF. In nucleotides, the CDR3 is TGTGCCAGCAGCAAGCTCCGGGACAGCCAGTTCTTC. The gene calls are TRBV6-2 or TRBV6-3 and TRBJ2-1; 7 nucleotides match TRBD1. The junction had 9 bases not matched to a gene; V was cut back by 6 bases and J by 13 bases. Germline lookup yields CDR1 MNHEY and CDR2 SVGEGT. The CDR3 is made up of 12 amino acids.

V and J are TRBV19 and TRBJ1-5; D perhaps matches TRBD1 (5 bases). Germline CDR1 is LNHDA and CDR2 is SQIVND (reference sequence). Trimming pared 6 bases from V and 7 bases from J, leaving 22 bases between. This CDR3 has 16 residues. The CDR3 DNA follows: TGTGCCAGTAGCCCGAGAGGTGACAGCTTTTTCCAGCCCCAGCATTTT. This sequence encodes CASSPRGDSFFQPQHF.

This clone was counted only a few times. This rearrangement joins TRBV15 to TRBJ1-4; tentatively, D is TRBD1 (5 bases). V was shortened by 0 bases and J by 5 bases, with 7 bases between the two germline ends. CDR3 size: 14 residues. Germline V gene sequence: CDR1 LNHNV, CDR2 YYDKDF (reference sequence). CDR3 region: CATSREAGNEKLFF. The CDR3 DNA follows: TGTGCCACCAGCAGAGAGGCAGGGAATGAAAAACTGTTTTTT. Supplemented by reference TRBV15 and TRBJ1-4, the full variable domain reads DAMVIQNPRYQVTQFGKPVTLSCSQTLNHNVMYWYQQKSSQAPKLLFHYYDKDFNNEADTPDNFQSRRPNTSFCFLDIRSPGLGDTAMYLCATSREAGNEKLFFGSGTQLSVL.

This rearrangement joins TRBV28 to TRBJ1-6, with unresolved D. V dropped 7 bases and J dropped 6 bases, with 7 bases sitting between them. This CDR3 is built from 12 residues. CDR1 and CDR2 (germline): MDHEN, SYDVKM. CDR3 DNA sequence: TGTGCCAGCAATCCCGGTAATTCACCCCTCCACTTT. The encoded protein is CASNPGNSPLHF.

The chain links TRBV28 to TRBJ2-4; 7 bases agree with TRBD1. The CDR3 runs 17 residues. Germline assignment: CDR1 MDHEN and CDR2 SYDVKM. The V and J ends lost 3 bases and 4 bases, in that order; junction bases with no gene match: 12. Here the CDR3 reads CASSLAQGVPPKNIQYF. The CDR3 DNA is TGTGCCAGCAGTTTGGCCCAGGGGGTTCCACCAAAAAACATTCAGTACTTC.

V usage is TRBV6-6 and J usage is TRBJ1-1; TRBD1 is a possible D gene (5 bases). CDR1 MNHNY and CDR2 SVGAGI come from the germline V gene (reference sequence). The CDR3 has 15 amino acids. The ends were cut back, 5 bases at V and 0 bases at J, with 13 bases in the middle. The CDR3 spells CASSTTGPMNTEAFF. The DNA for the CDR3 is TGTGCCAGCAGTACCACAGGACCCATGAACACTGAAGCTTTCTTT.

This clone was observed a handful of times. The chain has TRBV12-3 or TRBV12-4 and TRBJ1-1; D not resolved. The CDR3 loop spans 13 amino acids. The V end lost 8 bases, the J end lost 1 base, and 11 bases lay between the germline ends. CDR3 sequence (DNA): TGTGCCAGCGTCCTCATCAGGAACACTGAAGCTTTCTTT. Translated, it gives CASVLIRNTEAFF.